Listed below are T cell receptor beta chains from one sample, sequenced in a study of blood T cell repertoires in COVID-19. The repertoire was sequenced with immunoSEQ multiplex PCR; TCRdb's copy has only in-frame clones and lacks some. The data hold about 78,000 clones, with around 86% observed a single time. Sample: peripheral blood. These receptors originate from a woman in her fifties or sixties with acute or convalescent COVID-19. Both conserved end residues are trimmed from each CDR3. The order of the fields is V gene, CDR3 protein.

>TRBV10-3
AIRAGTSGGATD
>TRBV30
AWSGGLEETQY
>TRBV15
ATSRALKLVYNEQF
>TRBV7-9
ASSFGVGVGEQY
>TRBV5-4
ANSLGAGRGNEQF
>TRBV20-1
SASVAGGHLAFNEQF
>TRBV3-1/TRBV3-2
ASMPAQGARYEQY
>TRBV7-9
ASSPWTGEETQY
>TRBV4-2
ASSLSTSSYNEQF
>TRBV24-1
ATVPDRVPTTTYEQY
>TRBV9
ASSPSQEYTIY
>TRBV5-1
ASSLNGEAYGYT
>TRBV28
ASSPKGQGVSPLH
>TRBV7-9
ASSLDRGFSSYEQY
>TRBV6-2/TRBV6-3
ASSSNREETQY
>TRBV18
ASSPDYTGSTEAF
>TRBV6-5
ASSYVRQDSYEQY
>TRBV7-3
ASSLFGGSTDTQY
>TRBV7-3
ASSSGQGALAEAF
>TRBV30
AWSRTARDQPQH
>TRBV5-1
ASSSGQGSTEAF
>TRBV7-2
ASSLDFTGGIGDTQY
>TRBV6-2/TRBV6-3
ASSPPGQGFYTDGYT